The 7 T cell receptor beta chains in this list originate from one sample, sequenced in a study of cytomegalovirus exposure and HLA in healthy donors. In the PCR, 60 Vbeta and 13 Jbeta primers were used. This table comes from immunoSEQ multiplex PCR, and its TCRdb copy is limited to in-frame clones, with some not included. The data show about 200,000 clones, more than 75% seen once. Sequenced: PBMCs. The receptors shown here come from a woman between 18 and 29 years old in good health and CMV-seronegative.

The sample holds a few counts of this clone. V and J are TRBV18 and TRBJ2-7; TRBD1 is a possible D gene (5 bases). Trimming removed 0 bases at V and 0 bases at J, with 9 bases between. The CDR3 runs to 15 residues. Germline V gives CDR1 KGHSH, CDR2 LQKENI. The CDR3 nucleotides read TGTGCCAGCTCACCACCGCAGGGTTCCTCCTACGAGCAGTACTTC. Its translation: CASSPPQGSSYEQYF.

The gene calls are TRBV5-1 and TRBJ1-4; D may be TRBD1 (5 bases). From germline, CDR1 is SGHRS and CDR2 YFSETQ. CDR3 length equals 15 residues. V gave up 4 bases and J gave up 7 bases, with 17 bases separating them. The chain's CDR3 is CASSAVGQGIEKLFF. The CDR3 region has the DNA TGCGCCAGCAGCGCGGTCGGGCAGGGAATTGAAAAACTGTTTTTT.

The genes are TRBV11-2 and TRBJ2-5; perhaps TRBD2 as D (5 bases). The CDR3 is 14 amino acids. Germline CDR1 is SGHAT and CDR2 is FQNNGV. The V end was cut by 2 bases, the J end by 1 base, with 8 bases between. The CDR3 coding sequence is TGTGCCAGCAGCTTAAACGGGATCCAAGAGACCCAGTACTTC. Translation: CASSLNGIQETQYF.

CDR3 region: CASSPRGGSSYNEQFF. CDR3 coding DNA: TGTGCCAGCTCACCACGTGGCGGGAGCTCCTACAATGAGCAGTTCTTC. This sequence joins TRBV18 and TRBJ2-1, with 7 bases that match TRBD2. Unmatched junction bases numbered 3, after V lost 1 base and J lost 0 bases. This CDR3 has 16 residues. Germline V lookup: CDR1 KGHSH, CDR2 LQKENI.

This rearrangement joins TRBV6-1 to TRBJ2-1; 10 bases align to TRBD2. CDR1 is MNHNS and CDR2 is SASEGT in the germline V gene. V gave up 7 bases and J gave up 10 bases; unmatched junction bases: 13. This CDR3 is 15 amino acids long. The DNA of the CDR3 is TGTGCCAGCAATATAGGGCTAGCGGGGGTTAGCGAGCAGTTCTTC. Residues: CASNIGLAGVSEQFF.

J is TRBJ1-2 and V is TRBV18; 8 nucleotides line up with TRBD1. Germline V gives CDR1 KGHSH, CDR2 LQKENI. The V segment lost 3 bases and the J segment 2 bases; nucleotides outside the gene matches: 2. The CDR3 sequence is 14 residues long. CDR3 protein: CASSPGQGNYGYTF. The CDR3 nucleotides are TGTGCCAGCTCACCTGGACAGGGAAACTATGGCTACACCTTC.

The rearrangement uses TRBV6-1 and TRBJ1-2; TRBD1 agrees at 8 bases. The CDR3 covers 15 residues. The germline gives CDR1 MNHNS, CDR2 SASEGT. Trimming at V came to 6 bases and at J to 4 bases, leaving 10 bases not matched to a gene. The CDR3 spells CASRPGTGESYGYTF. The CDR3 bases are TGTGCCAGCAGGCCCGGGACAGGAGAATCCTATGGCTACACCTTC.